This T cell receptor beta chain was sequenced during a study of spatial heterogeneity in lung cancer. This clonotype is medium-sized within its sample. TCRdb re-called the 5' RACE reads with MiXCR, one entry per CDR3 protein. Among a few thousand distinct CDR3 sequences listed, about 16% were seen once. Per germline, CDR1 MNHEY and CDR2 SMNVEV (reference sequence). V gave up 2 bases and J gave up 3 bases; unmatched junction bases: 3. There are 15 residues in the CDR3. Time point of the sample: sample taken at primary tumor resection. Unsorted whole RNA of tumor, nontumor lung or frozen PBMC was sequenced. The cohort: roughly 72 early-stage, untreated non-small cell lung cancer patients.

The starting material was normal lung tissue next to the tumor, obtained at surgery. The V call is TRBV27, the J call TRBJ2-2; 7 bases align to TRBD1. The clonotype originates from a male donor with early-stage non-small cell lung cancer. CDR3 amino acids: CASSLKQGYTGELFF. The CDR3 coding sequence is TGTGCCAGCAGTTTAAAACAGGGGTACACCGGGGAGCTGTTTTTT.